The clone carrying this T cell receptor (beta chain) showed up many times. Its antigen is as yet unknown. RNA transcripts were the source from which TCR beta CDR3 regions were amplified. HTBI-primed first-round RT-PCR preceded second-round multiplex PCR. TCRdb passed the multiplex PCR reads through MiXCR, listing each CDR3 protein once. This table holds over a million distinct CDR3 sequences, about 40% found once. This entry comes from a study of Graves' ophthalmopathy and Graves' hyperthyroidism. Broader study findings: Prediction of ophthalmopathy progression reached about 70% sensitivity and 72% to 75% specificity.

The study recruited hyperthyroidism patients aged 18 to 65 who were newly diagnosed, under 2 months' duration. Germline CDR1 reads SEHNR; CDR2 reads FQNEAQ (reference sequence). V lost 5 bases and J 9 bases, leaving 4 bases between the germline ends. The CDR3 covers 9 residues. The TCR was taken from an adult man with Graves' hyperthyroidism. This sequence joins TRBV7-9 and TRBJ1-1; D gene ambiguous. The sample taken for sequencing was peripheral blood or thyroid tissue (not recorded which). The CDR3 DNA reads as TGTGCCAGCAGCACCCAAGCTTTCTTT. Its translation: CASSTQAFF.